The rows below give T cell receptor beta chains drawn from one sample of a study of T cell changes during pregnancy in multiple sclerosis. Sequenced by immunoSEQ multiplex PCR; TCRdb stores in-frame clones only, minus some. Of approximately 100,000 clones in the sample, about nine tenths were seen once. This material consisted of peripheral blood, taken after pregnancy. All receptors come from a female donor with multiple sclerosis, enrolled in a pregnancy study. The CDR3 runs from the conserved cysteine through the conserved F or W. The size of a clone is reported for some rows only, either as once, few or many, or as a class for expanded clones.

abundance,v_gene,CDR3aa
.,TRBV25-1,CASSDGGREFNSPLHF
.,TRBV13,CASLEETGELFF
.,TRBV25-1,CASSELAGPEGTDTQYF
.,TRBV4-1,CASSQDPGGPGTDTQYF
.,TRBV11-2,CASSLDNVLGLGAFF
.,TRBV14,CASSQWDSRQETQYF
.,TRBV7-8,CASSSPSGFYNEQFF
.,TRBV6-5,CASSRTGNSNQPQHF
.,TRBV7-9,CASSLAGTGINEKLFF
.,TRBV7-2,CASSPRGGGASRLDTQYF
few,TRBV11-2,CASSLGGLAGGLSTDTQYF
.,TRBV5-6,CASSVDRAEETQYF
.,TRBV2,CASSLTGGAGRTGELFF
.,TRBV29-1,CSVVQGYEQYF
.,TRBV9,CASSVEGQGYYGYTF
.,TRBV19,CASSIRAARSYNSPLHF
.,TRBV4-1,CASMGAGASEQFF
.,TRBV7-9,CASSTPQDRGSPYEQYF
.,TRBV7-2,CASSLHGETQYF
.,TRBV9,CASSVATSGGTQETQYF
.,TRBV29-1,CSVGPTGTQEQYF
.,TRBV30,CAWSQDRVGQPQHF
once,TRBV6-5,CASSPQQGGETQYF
.,TRBV5-1,CASRRDGGGEGNTEAFF